These 12 T cell receptor beta chains originate from one sample sequenced in a study of shared clonotypes between healthy human individuals. Naive CD8 cells, CD45RO-negative and positively selected for CCR7, excluded terminally differentiated effector memory CD45RA+ cells. The table came from immunoSEQ multiplex PCR; TCRdb's copy has only in-frame clones and leaves some out. The sample lists approximately 2,200,000 clones, around 93% occurring once. The sequenced material came from naive CD8+ T cells from PBMCs. These receptors were collected from a young man in good health. Some clones in this sample may be carry-over from other donors' samples.

The J gene is TRBJ2-2, the V gene TRBV18; TRBD1 might be the D (6 bases). CDR3 length: 13 amino acids. V lost 8 bases and J lost 5, with 12 bases in between. Germline assignment: CDR1 KGHSH and CDR2 LQKENI. Here the CDR3 reads CASASGATGELFF. The CDR3 coding sequence is TGTGCCAGCGCATCAGGGGCAACCGGGGAGCTGTTTTTT.

The V and J genes are TRBV27 and TRBJ2-7; possibly TRBD1 for D (5 bases). V gave up 6 bases and J gave up 0 bases, with 9 bases separating them. The CDR3 covers 13 residues. Germline V gene sequence: CDR1 MNHEY, CDR2 SMNVEV (reference sequence). The chain's CDR3 is CASRSGLSYEQYF. The CDR3 DNA reads TGTGCCAGCAGGTCAGGGCTCTCCTACGAGCAGTACTTC.

The chain couples TRBV10-2 to TRBJ2-5; D gene ambiguous. This CDR3 region has 14 residues. V lost 0 bases to trimming and J lost 4 bases, with 9 bases between them. The germline V gene encodes CDR1 WSHSY and CDR2 SAAADI. The CDR3 DNA sequence: TGCGCCAGCAGTGAGTCGGCCCGGAGAGAGACCCAGTACTTC. Translated, it gives CASSESARRETQYF.

The chain recombines TRBV6-1 with TRBJ2-2, with D hard to call. This CDR3 is 13 amino acids long. Germline loops: CDR1 MNHNS, CDR2 SASEGT. V gave up 5 bases and J gave up 4 bases, with 8 bases separating them. The CDR3 reads CASSQLSTGELFF. DNA of the CDR3: TGTGCCAGCAGTCAGCTGAGCACCGGGGAGCTGTTTTTT.

The chain joins TRBV21-1 to TRBJ2-7; TRBD2 was called by the table and not checked on the DNA. TRBV21-1 is shown as a pseudogene. The CDR3 is made up of 16 amino acids. CDR3 protein: CASSISQRDFTYEQYF. The CDR3 DNA is TGTGCCAGCAGCATATCACAGCGGGACTTTACCTACGAGCAGTACTTC.

The V call is TRBV4-3, the J call TRBJ1-4; TRBD1 might be the D (5 bases). Germline CDR1 LGHNA, CDR2 YSLEER. The ends were cut back, 0 bases at V and 8 bases at J, with 16 bases in the middle. The CDR3 consists of 16 residues. CDR3 DNA sequence: TGCGCCAGCAGCCAAGACAGGGCGGGGTATGGGGAAAAACTGTTTTTT. It is translated as CASSQDRAGYGEKLFF.

The chain has TRBV9 and TRBJ1-2; D gene ambiguous. Germline CDR1 is SGDLS and CDR2 is YYNGEE. The CDR3 has 12 amino acids. V was clipped by 4 bases and J by 8 bases, with 12 bases between them. CDR3 in amino acids: CASSSPVYGYTF. The DNA for the CDR3 is TGTGCCAGCAGCTCCCCGGTATACGGCTACACCTTC.

J is TRBJ1-1 and V is TRBV19; weak D call: TRBD1 (6 bases). V was shortened by 5 bases and J by 5 bases, with 15 bases between the two germline ends. The CDR3 covers 14 residues. The V gene's germline CDR1 is LNHDA and CDR2 SQIVND (reference sequence). The chain's CDR3 is CASSYGTRVTEAFF. As DNA, the CDR3 is TGTGCCAGTAGTTATGGGACACGGGTAACTGAAGCTTTCTTT.

The V gene is TRBV29-1, the J gene TRBJ2-7; D not certain. The CDR3 totals 13 residues. CDR1 is SQVTM, CDR2 ANQGSEA, per germline. The V gene lost 0 bases and the J gene lost 1 base, with 7 bases spanning the gap. The CDR3 reads CSVEDLVSYEQYF. CDR3 bases: TGCAGCGTTGAAGATCTCGTGTCCTACGAGCAGTACTTC.

The J gene is TRBJ2-7, the V gene TRBV28; a weak D match, TRBD2 (5 bases). The CDR3 is 12 amino acids. Germline V CDR1 and CDR2: MDHEN, SYDVKM. The germline V and J ends were trimmed by 4 bases and 3 bases, with 7 bases remaining between them. The CDR3 region is CASSSRDYEQYF. CDR3 bases: TGTGCCAGCAGTTCCCGGGACTACGAGCAGTACTTC.

This clone was seen only once. The chain employs TRBV9 and TRBJ1-1; D unclear. The germline CDR1 and CDR2 sequences are SGDLS and YYNGEE. The V gene lost 9 bases and the J gene lost 0 bases, with 15 bases spanning the gap. This CDR3 spans 14 amino acids. In DNA, the CDR3 is TGTGCCACCCCCCCGGGTACGGTGAACACTGAAGCTTTCTTT. The encoded protein is CATPPGTVNTEAFF.

This clone was seen only once. The chain has TRBV9 and TRBJ1-2; TRBD1 aligns across 11 bases. Germline CDR1 SGDLS, CDR2 YYNGEE. CDR3 length: 14 amino acids. Trimming removed 4 bases from V and 8 bases from J; junction bases left unmatched: 7. Here the CDR3 DNA reads TGTGCCAGCAGCCCAGGACAGGGGGCTTTGGGCTACACCTTC. It codes for CASSPGQGALGYTF. Full variable domain (remainder filled in from reference TRBV9 and TRBJ1-2): DSGVTQTPKHLITATGQRVTLRCSPRSGDLSVYWYQQSLDQGLQFLIQYYNGEERAKGNILERFSAQQFPDLHSELNLSSLELGDSALYFCASSPGQGALGYTFGSGTRLTVV.